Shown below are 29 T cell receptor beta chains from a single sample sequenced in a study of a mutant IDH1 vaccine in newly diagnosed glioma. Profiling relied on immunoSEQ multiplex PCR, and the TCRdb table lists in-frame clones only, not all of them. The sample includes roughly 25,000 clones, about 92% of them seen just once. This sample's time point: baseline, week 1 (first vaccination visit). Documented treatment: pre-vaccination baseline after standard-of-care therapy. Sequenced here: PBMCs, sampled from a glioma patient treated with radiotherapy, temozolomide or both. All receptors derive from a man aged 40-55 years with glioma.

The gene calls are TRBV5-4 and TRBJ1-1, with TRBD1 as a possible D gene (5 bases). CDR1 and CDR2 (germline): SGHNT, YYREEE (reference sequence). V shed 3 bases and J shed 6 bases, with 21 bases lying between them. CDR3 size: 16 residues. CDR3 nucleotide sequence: TGTGCCAGCAGCTCCGCGGCCGGGACCGCGGGGCCTGAAGCTTTCTTT. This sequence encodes CASSSAAGTAGPEAFF.

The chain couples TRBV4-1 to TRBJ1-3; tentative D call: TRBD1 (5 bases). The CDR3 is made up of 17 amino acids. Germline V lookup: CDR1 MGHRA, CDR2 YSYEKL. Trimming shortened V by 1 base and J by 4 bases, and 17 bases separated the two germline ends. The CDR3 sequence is CASSQGTRKGTGNTIYF. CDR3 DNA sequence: TGCGCCAGCAGCCAAGGTACGCGCAAAGGGACCGGAAACACCATATATTTT.

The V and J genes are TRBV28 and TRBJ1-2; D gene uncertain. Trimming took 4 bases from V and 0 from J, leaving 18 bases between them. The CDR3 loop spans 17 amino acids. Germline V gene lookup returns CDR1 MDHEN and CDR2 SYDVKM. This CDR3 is CASSSHSRFTANYGYTF. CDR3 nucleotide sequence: TGTGCCAGCAGTTCCCATTCCAGGTTCACAGCTAACTATGGCTACACCTTC.

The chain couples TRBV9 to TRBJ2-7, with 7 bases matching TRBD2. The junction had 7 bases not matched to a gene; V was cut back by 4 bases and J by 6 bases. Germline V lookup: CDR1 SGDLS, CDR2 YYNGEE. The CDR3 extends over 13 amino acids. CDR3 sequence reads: CASSKGREGEQYF. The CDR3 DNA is TGTGCCAGCAGCAAGGGCAGGGAGGGCGAGCAGTACTTC.

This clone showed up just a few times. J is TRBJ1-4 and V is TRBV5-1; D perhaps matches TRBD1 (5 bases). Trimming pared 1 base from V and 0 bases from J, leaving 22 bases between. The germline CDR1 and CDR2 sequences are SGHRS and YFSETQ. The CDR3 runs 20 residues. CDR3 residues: CASSLRGGARTSATNEKLFF. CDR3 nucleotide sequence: TGCGCCAGCAGCTTGCGGGGAGGGGCCCGTACCTCTGCAACTAATGAAAAACTGTTTTTT.

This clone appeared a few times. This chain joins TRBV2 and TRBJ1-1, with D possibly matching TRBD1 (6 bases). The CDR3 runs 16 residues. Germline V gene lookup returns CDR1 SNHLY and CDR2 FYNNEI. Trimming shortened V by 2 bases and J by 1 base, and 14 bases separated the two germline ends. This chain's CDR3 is CASSEWRTEENTEAFF. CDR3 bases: TGTGCCAGCAGTGAATGGCGGACAGAAGAGAACACTGAAGCTTTCTTT.

The DNA for the CDR3 is TGTGCCAGCAGTGTCTCTATGGAATCCTACGAGCAGTACTTC. Translation gives CASSVSMESYEQYF. This chain uses TRBV6-1 with TRBJ2-7; D is unresolved. The CDR3 runs 14 residues. Between the trimmed V and J ends, which lost 4 bases and 1 base, there was a span of 11 bases. Germline CDR1 MNHNS, CDR2 SASEGT.

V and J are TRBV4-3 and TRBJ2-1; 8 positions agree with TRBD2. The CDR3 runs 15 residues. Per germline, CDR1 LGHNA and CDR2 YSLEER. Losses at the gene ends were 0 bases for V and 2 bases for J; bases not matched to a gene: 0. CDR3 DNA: TGCGCCAGCAGCCAAGACGGGGGGGCCTACAATGAGCAGTTCTTC. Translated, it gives CASSQDGGAYNEQFF.

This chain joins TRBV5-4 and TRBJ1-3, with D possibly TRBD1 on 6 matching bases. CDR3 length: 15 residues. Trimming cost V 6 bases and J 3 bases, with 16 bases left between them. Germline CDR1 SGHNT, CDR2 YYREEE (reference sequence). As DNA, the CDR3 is TGTGCCAGCACCACCGGGGGGCACGGTGGAAACACCATATATTTT. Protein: CASTTGGHGGNTIYF.

DNA of the CDR3: TGTGCCACCAGCCGGGTGGGCCGGGGCACTGAAGCTTTCTTT. It encodes CATSRVGRGTEAFF. The chain links TRBV15 to TRBJ1-1; no reliable D call. Germline V CDR1 and CDR2: LNHNV, YYDKDF (reference sequence). V was cut by 5 bases and J by 4 bases, with 14 bases left in between. The CDR3 is 14 residues long. Combining the CDR3 with reference TRBV15 and TRBJ1-1 gives the whole variable domain DAMVIQNPRYQVTQFGKPVTLSCSQTLNHNVMYWYQQKSSQAPKLLFHYYDKDFNNEADTPDNFQSRRPNTSFCFLDIRSPGLGDTAMYLCATSRVGRGTEAFFGQGTRLTVV.

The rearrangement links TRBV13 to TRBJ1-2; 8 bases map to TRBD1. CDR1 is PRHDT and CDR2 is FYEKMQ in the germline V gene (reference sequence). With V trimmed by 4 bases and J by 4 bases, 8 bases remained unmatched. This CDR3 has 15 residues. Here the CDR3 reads CASSSIDTGGYGYTF. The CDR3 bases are TGTGCCAGCAGCTCCATCGATACAGGGGGCTATGGCTACACCTTC. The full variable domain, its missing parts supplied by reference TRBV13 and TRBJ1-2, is AAGVIQSPRHLIKEKRETATLKCYPIPRHDTVYWYQQGPGQDPQFLISFYEKMQSDKGSIPDRFSAQQFSDYHSELNMSSLELGDSALYFCASSSIDTGGYGYTFGSGTRLTVV.

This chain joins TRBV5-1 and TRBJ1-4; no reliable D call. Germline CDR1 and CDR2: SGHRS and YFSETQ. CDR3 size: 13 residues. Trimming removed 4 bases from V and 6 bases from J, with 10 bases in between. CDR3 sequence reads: CASSPAPYEKLFF. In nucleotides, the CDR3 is TGCGCCAGCAGCCCGGCCCCCTATGAAAAACTGTTTTTT.

The CDR3 here is CASSLWRGGFNEQFF. As DNA, the CDR3 is TGTGCCAGCAGCTTATGGCGGGGGGGCTTCAATGAGCAGTTCTTC. The V gene is TRBV11-2, the J gene TRBJ2-1, with 9 nucleotides matching TRBD2. The trim removed 2 bases at V and 6 bases at J, leaving 5 bases unmatched. Germline CDR1 is SGHAT and CDR2 is FQNNGV. The CDR3 extends over 15 amino acids. Complete variable domain (other parts from reference TRBV11-2 and TRBJ2-1): EAGVAQSPRYKIIEKRQSVAFWCNPISGHATLYWYQQILGQGPKLLIQFQNNGVVDDSQLPKDRFSAERLKGVDSTLKIQPAKLEDSAVYLCASSLWRGGFNEQFFGPGTRLTVL.

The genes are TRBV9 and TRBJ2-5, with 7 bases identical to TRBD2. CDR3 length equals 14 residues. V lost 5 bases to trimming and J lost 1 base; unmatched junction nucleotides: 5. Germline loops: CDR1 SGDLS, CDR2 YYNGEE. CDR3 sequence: CASSRLAAQETQYF. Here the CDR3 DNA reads TGTGCCAGCAGTCGGCTAGCGGCCCAAGAGACCCAGTACTTC.

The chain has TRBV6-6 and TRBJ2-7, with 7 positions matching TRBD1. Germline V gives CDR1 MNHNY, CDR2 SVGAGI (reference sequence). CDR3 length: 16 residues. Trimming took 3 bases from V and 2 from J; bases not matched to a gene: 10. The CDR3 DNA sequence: TGTGCCAGCAGTTATTTACAGGGGTCGAGACCCTACGAGCAGTACTTC. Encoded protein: CASSYLQGSRPYEQYF.

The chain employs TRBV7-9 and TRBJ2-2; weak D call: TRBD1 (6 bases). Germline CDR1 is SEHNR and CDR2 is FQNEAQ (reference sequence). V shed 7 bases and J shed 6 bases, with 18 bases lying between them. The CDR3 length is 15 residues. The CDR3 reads CASTDGNREPGELFF. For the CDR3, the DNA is TGTGCCAGCACCGATGGAAACAGGGAACCCGGGGAGCTGTTTTTT.

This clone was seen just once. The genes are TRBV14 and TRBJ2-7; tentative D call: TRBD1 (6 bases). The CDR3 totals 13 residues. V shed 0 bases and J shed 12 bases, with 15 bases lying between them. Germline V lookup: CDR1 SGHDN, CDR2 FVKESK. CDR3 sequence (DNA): TGTGCCAGCAGCCAAGACAGGGACACCAGGAGGTACTTC. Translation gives CASSQDRDTRRYF.

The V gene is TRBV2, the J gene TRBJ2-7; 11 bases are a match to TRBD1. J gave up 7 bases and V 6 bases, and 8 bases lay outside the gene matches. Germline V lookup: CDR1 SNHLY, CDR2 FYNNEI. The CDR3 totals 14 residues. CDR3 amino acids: CASRMDRGPSEQYF. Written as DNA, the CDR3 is TGTGCCAGCAGGATGGACAGGGGGCCTAGTGAGCAGTACTTC. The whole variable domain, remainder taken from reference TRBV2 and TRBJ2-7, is EPEVTQTPSHQVTQMGQEVILRCVPISNHLYFYWYRQILGQKVEFLVSFYNNEISEKSEIFDDQFSVERPDGSNFTLKIRSTKLEDSAMYFCASRMDRGPSEQYFGPGTRLTVT.

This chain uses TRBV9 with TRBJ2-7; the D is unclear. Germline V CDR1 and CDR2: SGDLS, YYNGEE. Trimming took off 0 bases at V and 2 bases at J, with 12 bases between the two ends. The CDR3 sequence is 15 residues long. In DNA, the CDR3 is TGTGCCAGCAGCGTAGGTCCGGACCCAACCTACGAGCAGTACTTC. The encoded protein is CASSVGPDPTYEQYF.

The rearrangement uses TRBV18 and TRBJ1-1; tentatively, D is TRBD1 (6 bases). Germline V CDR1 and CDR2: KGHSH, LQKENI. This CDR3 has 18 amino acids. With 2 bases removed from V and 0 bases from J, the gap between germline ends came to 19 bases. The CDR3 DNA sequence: TGTGCCAGCTCACCAAGGATGGCGGGGGGCGCAATGAACACTGAAGCTTTCTTT. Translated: CASSPRMAGGAMNTEAFF. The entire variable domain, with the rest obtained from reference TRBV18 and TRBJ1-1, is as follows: NAGVMQNPRHLVRRRGQEARLRCSPMKGHSHVYWYRQLPEEGLKFMVYLQKENIIDESGMPKERFSAEFPKEGPSILRIQQVVRGDSAAYFCASSPRMAGGAMNTEAFFGQGTRLTVV.

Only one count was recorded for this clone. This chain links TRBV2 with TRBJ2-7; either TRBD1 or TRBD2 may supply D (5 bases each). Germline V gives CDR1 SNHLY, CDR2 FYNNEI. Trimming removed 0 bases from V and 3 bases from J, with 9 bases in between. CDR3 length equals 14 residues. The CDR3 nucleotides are TGTGCCAGCAGTGAAGCGGGGGAGTTCTACGAGCAGTACTTC. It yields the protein CASSEAGEFYEQYF.

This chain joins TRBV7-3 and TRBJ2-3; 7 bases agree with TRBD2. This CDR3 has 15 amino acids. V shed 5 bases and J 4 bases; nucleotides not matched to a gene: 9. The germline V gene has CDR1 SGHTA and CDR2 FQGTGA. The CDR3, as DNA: TGTGCCAGCAGCCCAGCGGGGTTCGATTCAGATACGCAGTATTTT. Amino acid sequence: CASSPAGFDSDTQYF.

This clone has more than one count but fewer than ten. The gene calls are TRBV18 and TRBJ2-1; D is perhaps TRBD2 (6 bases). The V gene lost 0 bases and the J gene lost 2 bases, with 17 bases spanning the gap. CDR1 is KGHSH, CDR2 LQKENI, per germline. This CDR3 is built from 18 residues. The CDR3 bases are TGTGCCAGCTCACCACCGAAGGGTCTCGGCGGGACCTACAATGAGCAGTTCTTC. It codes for CASSPPKGLGGTYNEQFF.

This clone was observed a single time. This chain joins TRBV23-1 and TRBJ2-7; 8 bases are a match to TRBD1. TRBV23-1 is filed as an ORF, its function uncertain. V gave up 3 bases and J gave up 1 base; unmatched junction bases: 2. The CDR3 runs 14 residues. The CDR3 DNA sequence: TGCGCCAGCAGTCAGTGGACAGGGTCCTACGAGCAGTACTTC. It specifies CASSQWTGSYEQYF.

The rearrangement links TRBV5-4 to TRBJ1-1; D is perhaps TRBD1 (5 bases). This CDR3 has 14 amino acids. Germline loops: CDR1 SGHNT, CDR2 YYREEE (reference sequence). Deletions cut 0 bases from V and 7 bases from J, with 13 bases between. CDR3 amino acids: CASSLDLQGLEAFF. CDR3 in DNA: TGTGCCAGCAGCTTGGACCTTCAGGGCCTTGAAGCTTTCTTT.

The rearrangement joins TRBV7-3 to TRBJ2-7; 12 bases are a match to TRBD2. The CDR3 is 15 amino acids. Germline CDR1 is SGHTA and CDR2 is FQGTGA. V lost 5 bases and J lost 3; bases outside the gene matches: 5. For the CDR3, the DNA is TGTGCCAGCAGCGAAGGACTAGCGGGGAGCTACGAGCAGTACTTC. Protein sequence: CASSEGLAGSYEQYF.

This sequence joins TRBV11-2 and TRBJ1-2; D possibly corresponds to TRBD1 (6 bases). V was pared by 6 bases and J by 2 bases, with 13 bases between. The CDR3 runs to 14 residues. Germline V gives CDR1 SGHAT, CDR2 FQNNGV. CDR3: CASSFGQPNYGYTF. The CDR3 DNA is TGTGCCAGCAGTTTCGGACAGCCGAACTATGGCTACACCTTC. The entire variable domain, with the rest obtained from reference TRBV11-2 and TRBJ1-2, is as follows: EAGVAQSPRYKIIEKRQSVAFWCNPISGHATLYWYQQILGQGPKLLIQFQNNGVVDDSQLPKDRFSAERLKGVDSTLKIQPAKLEDSAVYLCASSFGQPNYGYTFGSGTRLTVV.

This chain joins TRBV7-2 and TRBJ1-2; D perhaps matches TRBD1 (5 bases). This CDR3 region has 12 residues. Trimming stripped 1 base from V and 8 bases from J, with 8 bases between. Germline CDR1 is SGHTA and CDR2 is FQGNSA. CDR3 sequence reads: CASSLERGGYTF. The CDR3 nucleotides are TGTGCCAGCAGCTTAGAGCGGGGCGGCTACACCTTC.

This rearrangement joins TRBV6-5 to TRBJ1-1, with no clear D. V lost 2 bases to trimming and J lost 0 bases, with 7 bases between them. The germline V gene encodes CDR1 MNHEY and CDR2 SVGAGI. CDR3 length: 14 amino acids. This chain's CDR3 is CASSYTFMNTEAFF. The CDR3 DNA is TGTGCCAGCAGTTACACTTTTATGAACACTGAAGCTTTCTTT.